This T cell receptor (beta chain) appears in the sequencing data of a study of shared clonotypes between healthy human individuals. Study details: The donor pool was made up of two women and a few men aged 18 to 49.

Germline V gene data show CDR1 as SGHRS and CDR2 as YFSETQ. Germline trimming cut 5 bases from V and 2 bases from J; bases unmatched to any gene: 6. The CDR3 length is 15 residues. Unsorted PBMC contributed 250 to 300 ng DNA, roughly 30,000 T cell genomes, to each replicate PCR. Unsorted PBMC DNA underwent sequencing on ten immunoSEQ deep assay plates. Profiling relied on immunoSEQ multiplex PCR, and the TCRdb table lists in-frame clones only, not all of them. The sample records about 560,000 clones, around 78% being singletons. The receptor was isolated from a woman aged 40 to 50 in good health. Some clones in this sample may be carry-over from other donors' samples. The chain employs TRBV5-1 and TRBJ1-5; TRBD1 matches 8 bases. Material for sequencing was PBMCs. This CDR3 reads CASSYGQGGNQPQHF. Here the CDR3 DNA reads TGCGCCAGCAGTTATGGACAGGGAGGCAATCAGCCCCAGCATTTT.